The 10 T cell receptor beta chains below were found in one sample sequenced in a study of CD8 T cells in ankylosing spondylitis. These receptors' antigens are unknown. TCRdb itself ran the 5' RACE reads through MiXCR, one entry per CDR3 protein. The profile shows about 540,000 distinct CDR3 sequences, roughly 13% of them singletons. Regarding the study as a whole: In ankylosing spondylitis blood, a motif of roughly 8 highly homologous TCR beta variants appeared characteristic.

Material: blood, either unsorted or a sorted T cell fraction (not recorded which). The receptor source for this set is a male donor with ankylosing spondylitis.

The V call is TRBV6-4, the J call TRBJ2-3; 11 bases are shared with TRBD2. V lost 3 bases to trimming and J lost 0 bases; unmatched junction nucleotides: 8. CDR3 length: 18 residues. Germline V lookup: CDR1 MRHNA, CDR2 SNTAGT. The CDR3 loop reads CASSESPGLAASTDTQYF. CDR3 coding DNA: TGTGCCAGCAGTGAGTCCCCGGGACTAGCGGCTAGCACAGATACGCAGTATTTT.

A remark on this clonotype: A much larger clone sits a single nucleotide away, making a read error possible. This chain connects TRBV29-1 to TRBJ1-6; 7 positions agree with TRBD1. Germline CDR1 and CDR2: SQVTM and ANQGSEA. The ends lost 6 bases at V and 7 bases at J; junction bases unmatched: 6. This CDR3 is 13 amino acids long. The chain's CDR3 is CSVMTGSNSPLHF. DNA for the CDR3: TGCAGCGTGATGACAGGGAGCAATTCACCCCTCCACTTT.

The V gene is TRBV5-6, the J gene TRBJ2-2; tentative D call: TRBD1 (6 bases). CDR3 length equals 14 residues. V was shortened by 4 bases and J by 4 bases, with 11 bases between the two germline ends. Per germline, CDR1 SGHDT and CDR2 YYEEEE. The CDR3 bases are TGTGCCAGCAGCCGACAGGATATCACCGGGGAGCTGTTTTTT. This sequence encodes CASSRQDITGELFF.

In this sample, this clonotype turned up a few times. This chain uses TRBV11-2 with TRBJ1-2; 9 positions agree with TRBD1. V dropped 4 bases and J dropped 7; count of bases not matched to a gene: 1. CDR1 SGHAT and CDR2 FQNNGV come from the germline V gene. The length of the CDR3 is 12 residues. The CDR3 region has the DNA TGTGCCAGCAGCTGGACAGGGGCTGGCTACACCTTC. Encoded protein: CASSWTGAGYTF.

This chain joins TRBV5-1 and TRBJ2-7; D might be TRBD1 (6 bases). This CDR3 spans 15 amino acids. CDR1 is SGHRS and CDR2 is YFSETQ in the germline V gene. V lost 2 bases, J lost 2 bases, and 14 bases lay in between. The CDR3 nucleotides are TGCGCCAGCAGCTTACAGGGACGCCTGACCTACGAGCAGTACGTC. Translated: CASSLQGRLTYEQYV.

This clonotype was counted at least ten times. The chain carries TRBV13 and TRBJ2-2; a weak D match, TRBD2 (5 bases). Germline CDR1 is PRHDT and CDR2 is FYEKMQ (reference sequence). Trimming pared 3 bases from V and 2 bases from J, leaving 13 bases between. The CDR3 totals 16 residues. This chain's CDR3 is CASSFPGWINTGELFF. The CDR3 DNA reads as TGTGCCAGCAGCTTTCCGGGGTGGATTAACACCGGGGAGCTGTTTTTT. Based on the CDR3 plus reference TRBV13 and TRBJ2-2, the full variable domain is AAGVIQSPRHLIKEKRETATLKCYPIPRHDTVYWYQQGPGQDPQFLISFYEKMQSDKGSIPDRFSAQQFSDYHSELNMSSLELGDSALYFCASSFPGWINTGELFFGEGSRLTVL.

A few counts support this clonotype. In nucleotides, the CDR3 is TGTGCCAGCAGCGTAGACAGGGCCGAGGATGAGCAGTTCTTC. Amino acid sequence: CASSVDRAEDEQFF. The chain has TRBV6-1 and TRBJ2-1; 7 bases are a match to TRBD1. Germline CDR1 and CDR2: MNHNS and SASEGT. CDR3 length: 14 amino acids. V lost 6 bases, J lost 8 bases, and 10 bases stayed unmatched.

Only a few counts were recorded for this clonotype. The chain has TRBV20-1 and TRBJ1-3; D is uncertain. The ends were cut back, 0 bases at V and 0 bases at J, with 6 bases in the middle. Germline V gene data show CDR1 as DFQATT and CDR2 as SNEGSKA (reference sequence). This CDR3 has 14 amino acids. As DNA, the CDR3 is TGCAGTGCTAGAGATCTCATCTCTGGAAACACCATATATTTT. Translation gives CSARDLISGNTIYF.

There are many counts of this clonotype. The gene calls are TRBV12-3 or TRBV12-4 and TRBJ2-1; D call uncertain. This CDR3 region has 13 residues. V was pared by 3 bases and J by 6 bases, with 9 bases between. The CDR3: CASSLTPLNEQFF. The CDR3 DNA is TGTGCCAGCAGTTTGACCCCTCTCAATGAGCAGTTCTTC.

This clonotype occurred a few times. The rearrangement links TRBV7-2 to TRBJ2-7; 7 bases agree with TRBD1. This CDR3 has 13 amino acids. With 2 bases clipped from V and 7 bases from J, the junction kept 5 bases outside the gene matches. The germline CDR1 and CDR2 sequences are SGHTA and FQGNSA. The CDR3 reads CASSLSQGEEQYF. In nucleotides, the CDR3 is TGTGCCAGCAGCTTATCTCAGGGGGAGGAGCAGTACTTC.